This TCR beta chain is from a study of T cell responses to AZD1222 COVID-19 vaccine. J lost 0 bases, V lost 4 bases, and 2 bases had no gene match. In germline, CDR1 is SGHNT, CDR2 YYREEE (reference sequence). This CDR3 is built from 15 residues. Repertoires were generated with immunoSEQ multiplex PCR, while TCRdb's copy carries only in-frame clones and drops some. The sample yields under 110,000 clones, more than 85% seen once. The origin of this receptor is an adult in good health. The J gene is TRBJ2-7, the V gene TRBV5-4, with TRBD2 matching over 12 bases. The source material was peripheral blood, sampled on day 0 of AZD1222 vaccination. The CDR3: CASSRTSGTSYEQYF. CDR3 in DNA: TGTGCCAGCAGCCGGACTAGCGGGACCTCCTACGAGCAGTACTTC.